The entry below gives a single TCR beta chain sequence along with its context. Its antigen is currently unknown. V lost 3 bases, J lost 8 bases, and 8 bases stayed unmatched. The CDR3 runs 14 residues. Germline V gene lookup returns CDR1 SGHTA and CDR2 FQGNSA. Primers for the PCR totalled 60 Vbeta and 13 Jbeta. Profiled with immunoSEQ multiplex PCR; TCRdb holds only in-frame clones, not every one. This sample yields about 190,000 clones, of which approximately 87% are seen a single time; over 1% belongs to the top ten. The data belong to a study of cytomegalovirus exposure and HLA in healthy donors. Findings and caveats of the study: Accounts indicate the classifier identified cytomegalovirus status with strong specificity and sensitivity.

Sequencing used PBMCs. The TCR sequence derives from a man aged 30 to 39 in good health and CMV-seronegative. The chain recombines TRBV7-2 with TRBJ2-3; 7 positions match TRBD2. The CDR3 DNA reads as TGTGCCAGCAGCTTTGGGGAGGGGTCCGGTACGCAGTATTTT. Translating it yields CASSFGEGSGTQYF.